The 27 T cell receptor beta chains given below trace back to one sample, sequenced in a study of blood T cell repertoires in COVID-19. The repertoire was sequenced with immunoSEQ multiplex PCR; TCRdb's copy has only in-frame clones and lacks some. The sample yields about 81,000 clones, approximately 90% seen once. The sequenced material came from peripheral blood. The receptor source for this set is a man aged 65 to 85 with active or convalescent COVID-19.

The V gene is TRBV6-6, the J gene TRBJ2-1; 9 bases map to TRBD2. This CDR3 is 13 amino acids long. Per the germline V gene, CDR1 is MNHNY and CDR2 is SVGAGI (reference sequence). V was pared by 6 bases and J by 9 bases, with 6 bases of the junction left unmatched. CDR3 in amino acids: CASRAGGGSEQFF. The CDR3 coding sequence is TGTGCCAGCAGGGCGGGGGGGGGAAGTGAGCAGTTCTTC.

This sequence joins TRBV9 and TRBJ1-2; 7 bases agree with TRBD1. Germline CDR1 is SGDLS and CDR2 is YYNGEE. This CDR3 is built from 14 residues. The J segment lost 7 bases and the V segment lost 0 bases, leaving 6 bases of the junction unmatched. CDR3: CASSVDGRGAGYTF. The CDR3 DNA follows: TGTGCCAGCAGCGTAGACGGCAGGGGGGCTGGCTACACCTTC.

This chain joins TRBV5-1 and TRBJ1-1; the D is unclear. CDR1 SGHRS and CDR2 YFSETQ come from the germline V gene. Between the trimmed V and J ends, which lost 0 bases and 0 bases, there was a span of 9 bases. The CDR3 is made up of 15 amino acids. The CDR3 bases are TGCGCCAGCAGCTTGGAAGGCAGGTTGAACACTGAAGCTTTCTTT. It yields the protein CASSLEGRLNTEAFF.

V gene TRBV20-1 combines with J gene TRBJ1-6, with unresolved D. This CDR3 spans 16 amino acids. Germline V gene data show CDR1 as DFQATT and CDR2 as SNEGSKA (reference sequence). Trimming removed 3 bases from V and 8 bases from J, with 20 bases in between. The CDR3 loop reads CSASLAGNIAHSPLHF. The CDR3 DNA is TGCAGTGCTAGTTTGGCGGGGAATATCGCCCATTCACCCCTCCACTTT.

The chain carries TRBV29-1 and TRBJ1-1; D perhaps matches TRBD1 (6 bases). The germline V and J ends were trimmed by 7 bases and 5 bases, with 14 bases remaining between them. The CDR3 contains 12 residues. Germline CDR1 and CDR2: SQVTM and ANQGSEA. CDR3 sequence (DNA): TGCAGCGGCCTCGGGGGGCGGACTGAAGCTTTCTTT. Its protein product is CSGLGGRTEAFF.

This clone was seen only a few times. This sequence joins TRBV10-1 and TRBJ2-5; the D gene is possibly TRBD1 (6 bases). CDR3 length equals 13 residues. Trimming left V 7 bases short and J 5 bases short, with 14 bases between. CDR1 and CDR2 from the germline V gene are WNHNN and SYGVQD (reference sequence). CDR3 nucleotides: TGCGCCAGCATTGGACAGTCTGGGGAGACCCAGTACTTC. It yields the protein CASIGQSGETQYF.

CDR3 DNA: TGTGCCAGCAGTTTTACTAGATACAATGAGCAGTTCTTC. Translated, it gives CASSFTRYNEQFF. V gene TRBV27 combines with J gene TRBJ2-1; D may be TRBD2 (5 bases). The CDR3 loop spans 13 amino acids. The germline V gene has CDR1 MNHEY and CDR2 SMNVEV (reference sequence). V was cut by 3 bases and J by 4 bases, with 7 bases left in between.

This clone was picked up one time. The chain joins TRBV18 to TRBJ2-2, with 10 bases aligning to TRBD2. Trimming cost V 5 bases and J 4 bases; bases outside gene matches: 7. This CDR3 is 16 amino acids long. The germline gives CDR1 KGHSH, CDR2 LQKENI. The CDR3 DNA sequence: TGTGCCAGCTCATGGGGGCTAGCGGGAGTCACCGGGGAGCTGTTTTTT. Translating it yields CASSWGLAGVTGELFF.

The V gene is TRBV7-8, the J gene TRBJ2-3, with 10 bases matching TRBD1. V lost 5 bases to trimming and J lost 2 bases; unmatched junction nucleotides: 4. The CDR3 is 15 amino acids. Germline CDR1 SGHVS, CDR2 FQNEAQ. The CDR3 sequence is CASSDGQGDTDTQYF. DNA for the CDR3: TGTGCCAGCAGCGACGGACAGGGGGACACAGATACGCAGTATTTT.

The chain employs TRBV28 and TRBJ1-4, with TRBD1 identical over 7 bases. CDR3 size: 14 residues. Germline values: CDR1 MDHEN, CDR2 SYDVKM. J gave up 7 bases and V 4 bases, and 6 bases lay outside the gene matches. CDR3: CASSSIQGVEKLFF. The DNA for the CDR3 is TGTGCCAGCAGTTCGATCCAGGGGGTTGAAAAACTGTTTTTT.

This clone appeared once. The J gene is TRBJ1-4, the V gene TRBV4-2, with 8 bases that match TRBD1. This CDR3 comprises 16 residues. The V and J ends lost 4 bases and 5 bases, in that order; junction bases with no gene match: 9. Germline lookup yields CDR1 LGHNA and CDR2 YNFKEQ. Here the CDR3 DNA reads TGTGCCAGCAGCCGCGCCCTAGGACAGGGAAATGAAAAACTGTTTTTT. It encodes CASSRALGQGNEKLFF.

This rearrangement joins TRBV5-6 to TRBJ2-7; 9 positions agree with TRBD2. This CDR3 region has 15 residues. Germline V gene data show CDR1 as SGHDT and CDR2 as YYEEEE. V dropped 4 bases and J dropped 2; count of bases not matched to a gene: 7. In DNA form, the CDR3 reads TGTGCCAGCAGCACCGGGACTAGCAAGACCTACGAGCAGTACTTC. Protein product: CASSTGTSKTYEQYF. Full variable domain (outside the CDR3, taken from reference TRBV5-6 and TRBJ2-7): DAGVTQSPTHLIKTRGQQVTLRCSPKSGHDTVSWYQQALGQGPQFIFQYYEEEERQRGNFPDRFSGHQFPNYSSELNVNALLLGDSALYLCASSTGTSKTYEQYFGPGTRLTVT.

The CDR3 nucleotides are TGTGCCAGCAGCGTGCGGGTGGTGGGCAATCAGCCCCAGCATTTT. Translation gives CASSVRVVGNQPQHF. This chain uses TRBV5-8 with TRBJ1-5; D uncertain. V lost 4 bases and J lost 2, with 13 bases in between. The length of the CDR3 is 15 residues. Looked up from germline, CDR1 is SGHTS and CDR2 is YDEGEE.

The chain uses TRBV14 and TRBJ1-2; no clear D gene. This CDR3 contains 12 residues. CDR1 is SGHDN and CDR2 is FVKESK in the germline V gene. Trimming removed 2 bases from V and 8 bases from J, with 9 bases in between. The DNA for the CDR3 is TGTGCCAGCAGCCAAAGTTCCGGGGGCTACACCTTC. It specifies CASSQSSGGYTF.

The chain joins TRBV11-2 to TRBJ2-7; D might be TRBD1 (6 bases). This CDR3 contains 15 residues. Germline V lookup: CDR1 SGHAT, CDR2 FQNNGV. With 0 bases removed from V and 5 bases from J, the gap between germline ends came to 14 bases. The CDR3: CASSLDGRGVNEQYF. The CDR3 bases are TGTGCCAGCAGCTTAGATGGCAGGGGTGTGAACGAGCAGTACTTC.

The CDR3 DNA reads TGTGCCATCAGTGAGCCAAGGACAGGGCCGCAGACCCAGTACTTC. As protein: CAISEPRTGPQTQYF. The chain employs TRBV10-3 and TRBJ2-5; 8 bases line up with TRBD1. The V segment lost 2 bases and the J segment 6 bases; nucleotides outside the gene matches: 8. This CDR3 is 15 amino acids long. CDR1 and CDR2 (germline): ENHRY, SYGVKD.

CDR3 sequence reads: CATSEQASGGGVGQFF. CDR3 nucleotides: TGTGCCACCAGTGAACAAGCTAGCGGGGGGGGTGTAGGGCAGTTCTTC. The rearrangement joins TRBV24-1 to TRBJ2-1; the match to TRBD2 covers 12 bases. The V gene end was trimmed by 4 bases and the J gene end by 12 bases; junction bases not matched to a gene: 12. Germline V gives CDR1 KGHDR, CDR2 SFDVKD. CDR3 size: 16 residues.

CDR3 DNA sequence: TGTGCCAGCAGCCCATCCCGGGGGGGCGAGCCCCAGCATTTT. Its translation: CASSPSRGGEPQHF. The gene calls are TRBV3-1 (or the pseudogene TRBV3-2) and TRBJ1-5, with a tentative D call TRBD1 (6 bases). The CDR3 covers 14 residues. Per germline, CDR1 LGHDT and CDR2 YNNKEL (reference sequence). Trimming removed 4 bases from V and 8 bases from J, with 15 bases in between.

This rearrangement joins TRBV7-9 to TRBJ1-2, with TRBD1 matching 9 bases. The V segment lost 5 bases and the J segment 3 bases; nucleotides outside the gene matches: 1. This CDR3 is 13 amino acids long. Germline V gene data show CDR1 as SEHNR and CDR2 as FQNEAQ (reference sequence). As DNA, the CDR3 is TGTGCCAGCAGCAGGGACAGGGACTATGGCTACACCTTC. Translated: CASSRDRDYGYTF.

This chain uses TRBV29-1 with TRBJ2-5, with 7 nucleotides matching TRBD2. The V and J ends lost 6 bases and 5 bases, in that order; junction bases with no gene match: 18. Germline V gene sequence: CDR1 SQVTM, CDR2 ANQGSEA. The CDR3 runs 16 residues. Written as DNA, the CDR3 is TGCAGCGTCCAAGGGGACGGACGGGGGGATGTCGAGACCCAGTACTTC. It codes for CSVQGDGRGDVETQYF.

The rearrangement links TRBV11-1 to TRBJ2-2, with D possibly being TRBD1 (6 bases). V was trimmed by 1 base and J by 5 bases, leaving 11 bases between them. The germline V gene has CDR1 SGHAT and CDR2 FQDESV (reference sequence). This CDR3 is built from 15 residues. CDR3 sequence: CASSLEGVRTGELFF. The CDR3 DNA sequence: TGTGCCAGCAGCTTAGAGGGGGTCCGGACCGGGGAGCTGTTTTTT.

The J gene is TRBJ1-2, the V gene TRBV4-3, with 7 bases aligning to TRBD1. The CDR3 runs to 15 residues. Trimming took 0 bases from V and 5 from J; bases not matched to a gene: 6. Germline V gene lookup returns CDR1 LGHNA and CDR2 YSLEER. CDR3 region: CASSQEPRGVYGYTF. For the CDR3, the DNA is TGCGCCAGCAGCCAAGAACCCAGGGGGGTATATGGCTACACCTTC.

The chain joins TRBV28 to TRBJ2-2; tentatively, D is TRBD1 (5 bases). This CDR3 has 14 amino acids. Trimming removed 1 base from V and 4 bases from J, with 7 bases in between. From germline, CDR1 is MDHEN and CDR2 SYDVKM. Here the CDR3 reads CASSLYQGTGELFF. Written as DNA, the CDR3 is TGTGCCAGCAGTTTATACCAGGGCACCGGGGAGCTGTTTTTT.

This chain uses TRBV19 with TRBJ1-2; tentative D call: TRBD1 (5 bases). Trimming stripped 5 bases from V and 3 bases from J, with 22 bases between. This CDR3 comprises 17 residues. Germline loops: CDR1 LNHDA, CDR2 SQIVND (reference sequence). The CDR3 here is CASSAGSLVLIDYGYTF. CDR3 DNA sequence: TGTGCCAGTAGTGCAGGGTCCCTCGTACTAATTGACTATGGCTACACCTTC.

Written as DNA, the CDR3 is TGTGCCAGCAGCCAAGGCTGGCGGGGCAGCTCCTACGAGCAGTACTTC. As protein: CASSQGWRGSSYEQYF. The chain couples TRBV14 to TRBJ2-7; TRBD2 is a possible D gene (6 bases). The CDR3 covers 16 residues. Germline CDR1 reads SGHDN; CDR2 reads FVKESK. V lost 1 base and J 0 bases, leaving 13 bases between the germline ends. The full variable domain, in which reference TRBV14 and TRBJ2-7 provide the parts outside the CDR3, is EAGVTQFPSHSVIEKGQTVTLRCDPISGHDNLYWYRRVMGKEIKFLLHFVKESKQDESGMPNNRFLAERTGGTYSTLKVQPAELEDSGVYFCASSQGWRGSSYEQYFGPGTRLTVT.

The V call is TRBV5-6, the J call TRBJ1-2; tentatively, D is TRBD1 (5 bases). V was trimmed by 4 bases and J by 3 bases, leaving 16 bases between them. This CDR3 spans 15 amino acids. CDR1 and CDR2 from the germline V gene are SGHDT and YYEEEE. The chain's CDR3 is CASSQRGALDYGYTF. The CDR3 DNA reads as TGTGCCAGCAGCCAACGTGGGGCTCTCGACTATGGCTACACCTTC.

This sequence joins TRBV28 and TRBJ1-1; D is uncertain. V was trimmed by 1 base and J by 1 base, leaving 7 bases between them. The germline CDR1 and CDR2 sequences are MDHEN and SYDVKM. The CDR3 length is 14 residues. The CDR3 sequence: CASSLSRPNTEAFF. The DNA for the CDR3 is TGTGCCAGCAGTTTATCGCGGCCGAACACTGAAGCTTTCTTT.